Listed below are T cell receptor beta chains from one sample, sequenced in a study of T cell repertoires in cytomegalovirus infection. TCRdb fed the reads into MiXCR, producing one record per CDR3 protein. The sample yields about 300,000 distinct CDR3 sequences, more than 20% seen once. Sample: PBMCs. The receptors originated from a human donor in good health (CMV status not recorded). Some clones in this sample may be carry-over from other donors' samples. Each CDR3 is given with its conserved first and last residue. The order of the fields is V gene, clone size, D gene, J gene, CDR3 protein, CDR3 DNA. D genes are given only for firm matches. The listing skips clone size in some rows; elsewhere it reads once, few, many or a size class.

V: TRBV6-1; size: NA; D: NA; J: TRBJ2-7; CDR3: CASSEQASVTDEQYF; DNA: TGTGCCAGCAGTGAGCAGGCTAGCGTAACGGACGAGCAGTACTTC
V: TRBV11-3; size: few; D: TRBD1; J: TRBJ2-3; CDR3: CASSIAGTGVDTQYF; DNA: TGTGCCAGCAGCATCGCCGGGACAGGGGTGGATACGCAGTATTTT
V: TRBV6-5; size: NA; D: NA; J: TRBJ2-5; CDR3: CASSYSAIQETQYF; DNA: TGTGCCAGCAGTTACTCAGCGATTCAAGAGACCCAGTACTTC
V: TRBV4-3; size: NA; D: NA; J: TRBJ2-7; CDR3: CASSPTGYELYF; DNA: TGCGCCAGCAGCCCAACAGGCTACGAGCTGTACTTC
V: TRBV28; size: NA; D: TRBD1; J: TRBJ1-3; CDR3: CASSHSGGSGNTIYF; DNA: TGTGCCAGCAGTCACTCAGGGGGCTCTGGAAACACCATATATTTT
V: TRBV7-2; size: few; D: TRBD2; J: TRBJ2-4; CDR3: CASSPRGSGGAGIQYF; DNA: TGTGCCAGCAGCCCTCGGGGTAGCGGGGGGGCGGGCATTCAGTACTTC
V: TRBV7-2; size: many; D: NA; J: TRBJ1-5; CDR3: CASSQYQGSPQHF; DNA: TGTGCCAGCAGTCAATACCAGGGGTCGCCCCAGCATTTT
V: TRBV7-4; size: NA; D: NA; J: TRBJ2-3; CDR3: CASLWGGGTDTQYF; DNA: TGTGCCAGCTTATGGGGAGGTGGCACAGATACGCAGTATTTT
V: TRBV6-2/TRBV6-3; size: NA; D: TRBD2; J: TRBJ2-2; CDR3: CASKVQAGEGELFF; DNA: TGTGCCAGCAAAGTACAAGCGGGAGAGGGGGAGCTGTTTTTT
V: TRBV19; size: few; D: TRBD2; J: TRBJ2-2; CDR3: CASSKTSGNTGELFF; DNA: TGTGCCAGTAGTAAAACTAGCGGGAACACCGGGGAGCTGTTTTTT
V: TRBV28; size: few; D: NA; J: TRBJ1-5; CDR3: CATRQGLWSNQPQHF; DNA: TGTGCCACGCGTCAGGGGTTGTGGAGCAATCAGCCCCAGCATTTT
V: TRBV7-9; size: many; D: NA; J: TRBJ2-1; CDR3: CASSPRGSPYNEQFF; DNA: TGTGCCAGCAGCCCGAGGGGGTCCCCCTACAATGAGCAGTTCTTC
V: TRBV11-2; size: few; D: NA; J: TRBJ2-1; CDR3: CASREGITSYNEQFF; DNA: TGTGCCAGCCGAGAGGGGATAACGTCCTACAATGAGCAGTTCTTC
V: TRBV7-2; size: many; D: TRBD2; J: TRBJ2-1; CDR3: CASSSSSGRWGNEQFF; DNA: TGTGCCAGCAGCTCGTCTAGCGGGAGGTGGGGCAATGAGCAGTTCTTC
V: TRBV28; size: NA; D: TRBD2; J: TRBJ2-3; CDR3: CASSLQAGEFTDTQYF; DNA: TGTGCCAGCTCCCTCCAGGCGGGAGAATTCACAGATACGCAGTATTTT